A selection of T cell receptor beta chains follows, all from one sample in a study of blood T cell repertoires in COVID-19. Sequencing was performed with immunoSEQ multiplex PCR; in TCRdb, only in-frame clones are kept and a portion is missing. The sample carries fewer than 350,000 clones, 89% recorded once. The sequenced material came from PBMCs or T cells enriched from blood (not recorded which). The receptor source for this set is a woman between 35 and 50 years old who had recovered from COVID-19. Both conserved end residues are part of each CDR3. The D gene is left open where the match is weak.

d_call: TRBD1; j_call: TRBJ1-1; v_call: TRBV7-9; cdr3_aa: CASSSLIRQGGTEAFF; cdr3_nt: TGTGCCAGCAGCTCACTAATCCGACAGGGGGGGACTGAAGCTTTCTTT
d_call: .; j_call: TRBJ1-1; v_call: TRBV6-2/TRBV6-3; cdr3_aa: CASSDGQTMNTEAFF; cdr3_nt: TGTGCCAGCAGTGATGGACAGACCATGAACACTGAAGCTTTCTTT
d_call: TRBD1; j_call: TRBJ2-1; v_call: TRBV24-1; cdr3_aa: CATSDPPTGSAYNEQFF; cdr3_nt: TGTGCCACCAGTGATCCGCCGACAGGGAGCGCCTACAATGAGCAGTTCTTC
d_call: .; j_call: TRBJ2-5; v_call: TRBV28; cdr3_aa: CASSFKGVPQETQYF; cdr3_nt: TGTGCCAGCAGTTTTAAGGGGGTCCCCCAAGAGACCCAGTACTTC
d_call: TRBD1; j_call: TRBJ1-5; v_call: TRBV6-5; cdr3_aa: CASSSDRGGNRPQHF; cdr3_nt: TGTGCCAGCAGCTCGGACAGGGGGGGCAATCGGCCCCAGCATTTT
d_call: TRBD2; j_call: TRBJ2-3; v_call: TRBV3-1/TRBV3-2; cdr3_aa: CASSQGLAGLITDTQYF; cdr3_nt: TGTGCCAGCAGCCAAGGACTAGCGGGGTTGATCACAGATACGCAGTATTTT
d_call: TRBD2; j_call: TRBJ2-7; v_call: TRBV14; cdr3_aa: CASSPLGRVEAYEQYF; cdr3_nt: TGTGCCAGCAGCCCACTGGGGAGGGTGGAGGCCTACGAGCAGTACTTC
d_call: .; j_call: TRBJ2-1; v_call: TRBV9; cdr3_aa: CASSVDLSSYNEQFF; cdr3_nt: TGTGCCAGCAGCGTAGATCTCAGCTCCTACAATGAGCAGTTCTTC
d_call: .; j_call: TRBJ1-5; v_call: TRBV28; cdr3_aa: CASSPAGPQPQHF; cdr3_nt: TGTGCCAGCAGTCCCGCAGGTCCTCAGCCCCAGCATTTT
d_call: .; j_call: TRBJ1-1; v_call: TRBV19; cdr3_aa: CASSIAKTWLNTEAFF; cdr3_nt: TGTGCCAGTAGTATAGCTAAGACATGGTTGAACACTGAAGCTTTCTTT
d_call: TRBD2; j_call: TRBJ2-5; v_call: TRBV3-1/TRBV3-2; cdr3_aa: CASSPRLAGGETQYF; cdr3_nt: TGTGCCAGCAGCCCACGACTAGCGGGAGGGGAGACCCAGTACTTC
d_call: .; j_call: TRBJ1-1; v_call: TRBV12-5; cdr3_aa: CASGLYNGGRTEAFF; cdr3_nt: TGTGCTAGTGGTTTGTATAACGGGGGTAGGACTGAAGCTTTCTTT
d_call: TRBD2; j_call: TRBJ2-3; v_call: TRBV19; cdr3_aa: CASSSTGTSSDTQYF; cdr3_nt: TGTGCCAGTAGTAGCACCGGGACTAGCTCAGATACGCAGTATTTT
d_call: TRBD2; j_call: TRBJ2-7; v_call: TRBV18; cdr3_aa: CASSQLLAGDTTYEQYF; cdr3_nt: TGTGCCAGCTCACAACTACTAGCGGGGGACACCACCTACGAGCAGTACTTC
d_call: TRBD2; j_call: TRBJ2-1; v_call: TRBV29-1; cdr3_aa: CSVTGTSEYNEQFF; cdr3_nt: TGCAGCGTTACCGGGACTAGCGAGTACAATGAGCAGTTCTTC
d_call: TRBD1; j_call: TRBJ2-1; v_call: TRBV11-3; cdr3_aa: CASSLGPGQGAYNEQFF; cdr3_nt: TGTGCCAGCAGCTTAGGACCGGGACAGGGGGCTTACAATGAGCAGTTCTTC
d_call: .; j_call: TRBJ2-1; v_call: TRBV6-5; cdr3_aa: CASSTLYRDNEQFF; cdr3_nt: TGTGCCAGCAGTACCCTTTACAGGGACAATGAGCAGTTCTTC
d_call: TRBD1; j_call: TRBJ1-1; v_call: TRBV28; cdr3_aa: CASSFGDRDLAVAFF; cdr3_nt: TGTGCCAGCAGTTTCGGGGACAGGGATCTAGCGGTAGCTTTCTTT
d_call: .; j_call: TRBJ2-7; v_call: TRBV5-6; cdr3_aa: CASSLRGLKSSYEQYF; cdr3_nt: TGTGCCAGCAGCTTGAGGGGTCTAAAGAGCTCCTACGAGCAGTACTTC
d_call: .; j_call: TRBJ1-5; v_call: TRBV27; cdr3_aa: CASSLGGLAPQHF; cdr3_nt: TGTGCCAGCAGTTTAGGGGGGTTGGCGCCCCAGCATTTT
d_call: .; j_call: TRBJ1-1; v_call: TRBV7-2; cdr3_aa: CASSNRQRNTEAFF; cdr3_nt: TGTGCCAGCAGCAATAGACAGCGAAACACTGAAGCTTTCTTT
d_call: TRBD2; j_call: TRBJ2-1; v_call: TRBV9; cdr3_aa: CASSRGGSNEQFF; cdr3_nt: TGTGCCAGCTCAAGGGGCGGGAGCAATGAGCAGTTCTTC
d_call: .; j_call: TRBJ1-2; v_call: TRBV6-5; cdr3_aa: CASSPAGLNGYTF; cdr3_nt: TGTGCCAGCAGTCCGGCGGGATTAAATGGCTACACCTTC
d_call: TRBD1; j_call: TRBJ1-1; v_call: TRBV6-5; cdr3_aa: CASSPSRQGSTEAFF; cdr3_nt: TGTGCCAGCAGTCCCTCCCGACAGGGGAGCACTGAAGCTTTCTTT